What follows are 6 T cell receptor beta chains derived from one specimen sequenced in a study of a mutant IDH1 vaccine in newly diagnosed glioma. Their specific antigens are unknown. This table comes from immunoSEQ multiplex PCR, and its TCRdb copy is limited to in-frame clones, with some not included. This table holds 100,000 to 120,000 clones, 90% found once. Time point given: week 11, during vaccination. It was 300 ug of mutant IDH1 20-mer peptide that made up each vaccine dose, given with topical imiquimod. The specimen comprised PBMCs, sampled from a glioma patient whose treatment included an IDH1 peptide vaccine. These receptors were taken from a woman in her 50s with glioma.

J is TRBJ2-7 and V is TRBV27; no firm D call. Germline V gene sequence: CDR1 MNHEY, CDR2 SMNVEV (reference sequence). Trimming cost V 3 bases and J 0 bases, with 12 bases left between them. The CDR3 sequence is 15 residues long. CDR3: CASSLGFGNSYEQYF. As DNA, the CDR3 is TGTGCCAGCAGTTTGGGGTTCGGCAACTCCTACGAGCAGTACTTC.

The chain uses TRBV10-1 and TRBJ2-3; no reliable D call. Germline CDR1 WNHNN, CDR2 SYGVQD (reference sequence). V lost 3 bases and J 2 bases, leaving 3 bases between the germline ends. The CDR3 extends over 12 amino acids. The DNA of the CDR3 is TGCGCCAGCAGTGACACCACAGATACGCAGTATTTT. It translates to CASSDTTDTQYF.

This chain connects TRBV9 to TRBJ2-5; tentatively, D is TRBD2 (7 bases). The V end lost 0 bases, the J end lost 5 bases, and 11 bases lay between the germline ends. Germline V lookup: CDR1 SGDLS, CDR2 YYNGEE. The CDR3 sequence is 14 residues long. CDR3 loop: CASSVDGGLETQYF. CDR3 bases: TGTGCCAGCAGCGTAGACGGGGGGCTGGAGACCCAGTACTTC.

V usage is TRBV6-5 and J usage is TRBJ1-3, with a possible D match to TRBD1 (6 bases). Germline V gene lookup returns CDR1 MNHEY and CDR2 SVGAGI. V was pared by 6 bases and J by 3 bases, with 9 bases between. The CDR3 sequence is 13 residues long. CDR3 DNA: TGTGCCAGCAGCCTACAGGGTGGAAACACCATATATTTT. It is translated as CASSLQGGNTIYF.

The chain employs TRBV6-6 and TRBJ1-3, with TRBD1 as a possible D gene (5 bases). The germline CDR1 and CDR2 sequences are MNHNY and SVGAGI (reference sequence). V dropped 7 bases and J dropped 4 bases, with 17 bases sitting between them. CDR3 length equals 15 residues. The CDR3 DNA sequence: TGTGCCAGCACGACCACTCCAGGGAACGGAAACACCATATATTTT. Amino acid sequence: CASTTTPGNGNTIYF.

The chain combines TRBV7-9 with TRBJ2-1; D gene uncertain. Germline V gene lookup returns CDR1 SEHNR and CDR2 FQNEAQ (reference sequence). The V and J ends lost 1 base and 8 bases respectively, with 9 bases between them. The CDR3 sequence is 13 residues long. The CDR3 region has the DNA TGTGCCAGCAGCTTAGACATAGATGATGAGCAGTTCTTC. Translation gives CASSLDIDDEQFF.